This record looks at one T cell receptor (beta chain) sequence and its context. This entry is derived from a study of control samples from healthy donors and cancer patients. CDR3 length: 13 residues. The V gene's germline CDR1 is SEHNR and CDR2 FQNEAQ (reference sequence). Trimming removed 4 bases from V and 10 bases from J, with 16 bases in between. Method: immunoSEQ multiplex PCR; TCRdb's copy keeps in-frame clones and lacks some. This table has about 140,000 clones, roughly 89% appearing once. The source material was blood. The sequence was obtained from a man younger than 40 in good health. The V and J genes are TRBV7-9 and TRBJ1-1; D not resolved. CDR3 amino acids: CASSSDRPRRAFF. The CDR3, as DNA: TGTGCCAGCAGCTCAGATAGACCCAGGAGAGCTTTCTTT.